Here is one T cell receptor beta chain with its context. Its antigen is not known. TCRdb's copy holds only in-frame clones and misses some; the assay was immunoSEQ multiplex PCR. In the table there are over a million clones, about 96% of which are singletons. The donors, all of them Caucasian adults, lived in Nashville, Tennessee. This sample was taken from a study of shared clonotypes between healthy human individuals. Study results and caveats: Sampling included only blood; tissue repertoires likely differ.

V lost 2 bases, J lost 4 bases, and 9 bases stayed unmatched. Germline V gene lookup returns CDR1 MNHEY and CDR2 SMNVEV (reference sequence). This CDR3 contains 16 residues. J is TRBJ2-5 and V is TRBV27, with 8 positions matching TRBD2. The TCR sequence derives from a man aged 30-40 years in good health. Sequenced: naive CD4+ T cells sorted from blood. The subset was: CD45RA+ positively selected. The CDR3 sequence: CASSLGPVLAGETQYF. CDR3 sequence (DNA): TGTGCCAGCAGTTTAGGTCCGGTTCTAGCGGGAGAGACCCAGTACTTC.